Shown below are 17 T cell receptor beta chains from a single sample sequenced in a study of shared clonotypes between healthy human individuals. Only CD45RO-negative cells positively selected for CCR7 counted as naive CD8 cells, so terminally differentiated effector memory CD45RA+ cells were excluded. This table comes from immunoSEQ multiplex PCR, and its TCRdb copy is limited to in-frame clones, with some not included. The sample holds around 1.9 million clones, around 93% seen once. Sequenced: naive CD8+ T cells from PBMCs. These TCRs come from a man between 18 and 35 years old in good health. Some clones in this sample may be carry-over from other donors' samples.

The chain links TRBV28 to TRBJ2-7, with unresolved D. The CDR3 runs 14 residues. The V gene's germline CDR1 is MDHEN and CDR2 SYDVKM. V was pared by 1 base and J by 5 bases, with 12 bases between. CDR3 loop: CASSLSLDSDEQYF. The DNA of the CDR3 is TGTGCCAGCAGTTTATCTCTAGATTCTGACGAGCAGTACTTC.

The chain employs TRBV11-2 and TRBJ1-5; 9 bases line up with TRBD1. The germline V gene has CDR1 SGHAT and CDR2 FQNNGV. With 5 bases clipped from V and 3 bases from J, the junction kept 5 bases outside the gene matches. CDR3 length: 15 residues. The chain's CDR3 is CASSRTGDTNQPQHF. The CDR3, as DNA: TGTGCCAGCAGCAGGACAGGGGATACCAATCAGCCCCAGCATTTT.

This rearrangement joins TRBV5-4 to TRBJ2-2; D remains ambiguous. Trimming left V 0 bases short and J 1 base short, with 10 bases between. The CDR3 contains 16 residues. Germline CDR1 SGHNT, CDR2 YYREEE (reference sequence). Here the CDR3 reads CASSLAHLVNTGELFF. The CDR3 DNA reads as TGTGCCAGCAGCTTGGCCCATTTGGTGAACACCGGGGAGCTGTTTTTT. Together with reference TRBV5-4 and TRBJ2-2, the CDR3 gives the full variable domain: ETGVTQSPTHLIKTRGQQVTLRCSSQSGHNTVSWYQQALGQGPQFIFQYYREEENGRGNFPPRFSGLQFPNYSSELNVNALELDDSALYLCASSLAHLVNTGELFFGEGSRLTVL.

The V call is TRBV7-9, the J call TRBJ1-2; 8 bases fit TRBD1. CDR1 is SEHNR and CDR2 is FQNEAQ in the germline V gene (reference sequence). V lost 5 bases and J lost 3; bases outside the gene matches: 8. This CDR3 is 15 amino acids long. In nucleotides, the CDR3 is TGTGCCAGCAGCAAAGTGGGGACAGGTCACTATGGCTACACCTTC. Its translation is CASSKVGTGHYGYTF.

The genes are TRBV9 and TRBJ2-7; 9 nucleotides align to TRBD2. The CDR3 sequence is 14 residues long. CDR1 and CDR2 from the germline V gene are SGDLS and YYNGEE. V lost 3 bases, J lost 2 bases, and 3 bases stayed unmatched. For the CDR3, the DNA is TGTGCCAGCAGCGGACTAGCGGACACCTACGAGCAGTACTTC. Amino acids: CASSGLADTYEQYF.

The J gene is TRBJ2-1, the V gene TRBV9, with TRBD1 as a possible D gene (6 bases). The ends were cut back, 0 bases at V and 5 bases at J, with 9 bases in the middle. This CDR3 has 14 amino acids. The V gene's germline CDR1 is SGDLS and CDR2 YYNGEE. The DNA for the CDR3 is TGTGCCAGCAGCGTAGTGGGGGCGAACAATGAGCAGTTCTTC. Amino acid sequence: CASSVVGANNEQFF.

The V gene is TRBV19, the J gene TRBJ2-1; D call uncertain. Trimming shortened V by 4 bases and J by 4 bases, and 11 bases separated the two germline ends. Germline CDR1 LNHDA, CDR2 SQIVND (reference sequence). This CDR3 has 14 amino acids. The DNA for the CDR3 is TGTGCCAGTAGTACCCGAGACCCGTACAATGAGCAGTTCTTC. Its protein product is CASSTRDPYNEQFF.

V is TRBV11-2 and J is TRBJ1-1; 12 nucleotides agree with TRBD1. After removal of 4 bases from V and 5 bases from J, the junction contained 5 bases not matched to a gene. CDR3 size: 15 residues. CDR1 is SGHAT and CDR2 is FQNNGV in the germline V gene. CDR3 residues: CASSYPGQGATEAFF. In nucleotides, the CDR3 is TGTGCCAGCAGCTACCCGGGACAGGGGGCAACTGAAGCTTTCTTT.

This chain joins TRBV28 and TRBJ2-7, with D possibly being TRBD1 or TRBD2 (5 bases each). CDR1 and CDR2 (germline): MDHEN, SYDVKM. This CDR3 has 17 amino acids. V shed 3 bases and J shed 5 bases, with 23 bases lying between them. CDR3 protein: CASSLTVVGTRSDEQYF. CDR3 nucleotides: TGTGCCAGCAGTTTGACAGTAGTAGGGACCCGGTCCGACGAGCAGTACTTC.

The V and J genes are TRBV4-1 and TRBJ2-7, with 8 positions matching TRBD1. CDR3 length: 16 amino acids. In germline, CDR1 is MGHRA, CDR2 YSYEKL. Trimming at V came to 0 bases and at J to 3 bases, leaving 7 bases not matched to a gene. The CDR3 DNA sequence: TGCGCCAGCAGCCAAGATGCGGGGACAGGAGTCTACGAGCAGTACTTC. Its translation is CASSQDAGTGVYEQYF.

This chain connects TRBV11-2 to TRBJ2-3; 9 nucleotides line up with TRBD1. Unmatched junction bases numbered 13, after V lost 5 bases and J lost 7 bases. The CDR3 runs 16 residues. Germline V gene data show CDR1 as SGHAT and CDR2 as FQNNGV. CDR3: CASSGRTGVEMNTQYF. DNA of the CDR3: TGTGCCAGCAGCGGCAGGACAGGGGTCGAGATGAATACGCAGTATTTT. The variable domain in full, with the rest retrieved from reference TRBV11-2 and TRBJ2-3, is EAGVAQSPRYKIIEKRQSVAFWCNPISGHATLYWYQQILGQGPKLLIQFQNNGVVDDSQLPKDRFSAERLKGVDSTLKIQPAKLEDSAVYLCASSGRTGVEMNTQYFGPGTRLTVL.

This sequence joins TRBV9 and TRBJ1-3; no clear D gene. The CDR3 totals 15 residues. V was pared by 0 bases and J by 3 bases, with 10 bases between. Germline CDR1 reads SGDLS; CDR2 reads YYNGEE. The CDR3, as DNA: TGTGCCAGCAGCGTAGGCCCTAAGGTTGGAAACACCATATATTTT. It is translated as CASSVGPKVGNTIYF.

The gene calls are TRBV7-9 and TRBJ2-7; 12 positions match TRBD2. The CDR3 is 16 amino acids. CDR1 SEHNR and CDR2 FQNEAQ come from the germline V gene (reference sequence). With 3 bases clipped from V and 1 base from J, the junction kept 4 bases outside the gene matches. This CDR3 is CASSFPLAGGSYEQYF. For the CDR3, the DNA is TGTGCCAGCAGCTTTCCACTAGCGGGAGGTTCCTACGAGCAGTACTTC.

The rearrangement joins TRBV9 to TRBJ2-7; D unclear. Deletions cut 4 bases from V and 5 bases from J, with 19 bases between. CDR1 is SGDLS, CDR2 YYNGEE, per germline. This CDR3 region has 15 residues. CDR3 nucleotide sequence: TGTGCCAGCAGCTCCCCCGAAGCAAGTTTCGACGAGCAGTACTTC. It specifies CASSSPEASFDEQYF.

V gene TRBV29-1 combines with J gene TRBJ2-2; 9 nucleotides line up with TRBD2. V was pared by 3 bases and J by 6 bases, with 8 bases of the junction left unmatched. The CDR3 extends over 15 amino acids. The V gene's germline CDR1 is SQVTM and CDR2 ANQGSEA. The CDR3 loop reads CSVDSGSGQSGELFF. The CDR3 DNA reads TGCAGCGTTGATAGCGGGAGTGGGCAATCCGGGGAGCTGTTTTTT.

In regard to this clone: In the same sample, other DNA sequences code for this CDR3. V is TRBV13 and J is TRBJ2-7; D might be TRBD1 or TRBD2, each matching 5 bases. Germline CDR1 is PRHDT and CDR2 is FYEKMQ (reference sequence). This CDR3 is built from 12 residues. The ends were cut back, 5 bases at V and 1 base at J, with 6 bases in the middle. CDR3 DNA sequence: TGTGCCAGCAGCGGGGGATCCTACGAGCAGTACTTC. Translated, it gives CASSGGSYEQYF.

This chain uses TRBV6-1 with TRBJ2-7; D may correspond to TRBD1 or TRBD2 (5 bases each). Between the trimmed V and J ends, which lost 6 bases and 1 base, there was a span of 13 bases. The germline V gene encodes CDR1 MNHNS and CDR2 SASEGT. CDR3 length equals 14 residues. The CDR3 loop reads CASSAGTRSYEQYF. The CDR3 DNA is TGTGCCAGCAGCGCCGGGACCAGATCCTACGAGCAGTACTTC.